The entry below gives a single TCR beta chain sequence along with its context. Its antigen is unidentified. This sample was included in a study of cytomegalovirus exposure and HLA in healthy donors. About the research overall: Prior work identified around 120 million unique TCR beta sequences in some 200 million T cells.

Study-wide points: The authors enumerated 164 TCR beta chains as linked to cytomegalovirus.

Germline CDR1 reads LNHDA; CDR2 reads SQIVND (reference sequence). Trimming left V 7 bases short and J 14 bases short, with 24 bases between. The CDR3 runs to 14 residues. PCR involved 60 Vbeta and 13 Jbeta primers. This table comes from immunoSEQ multiplex PCR, and its TCRdb copy is limited to in-frame clones, with some not included. The table shows roughly 160,000 clones, with approximately 80% occurring only once. The source is a man under 40 in good health and CMV-seronegative. J is TRBJ1-5 and V is TRBV19, with D possibly TRBD1 on 6 matching bases. The source material was PBMCs. The CDR3 DNA reads as TGTGCCAGTAAGGAGTTGGACAGACCCTTTGTGGAGCATTTT. As protein: CASKELDRPFVEHF.